This TCR beta chain was sequenced for a study of blood T cells in healthy people across ages. Background on the study: Capture via template switching afforded approximately one barcoded beta molecule per two T cells.

No fewer than 7 million PBMCs went into each sample. The authors ran a second PCR of about 7 to 11 cycles using a sample-barcoded 5' primer and a J-beta primer mix. TCRdb processed the 5' RACE reads anew with MiXCR; each CDR3 protein has one entry. Of some 750,000 distinct CDR3 sequences in the sample, about a fifth were seen once. This clonotype was seen once. Antigen: not known. Study findings and constraints: Whereas aged donors had fewer naive CD4+ cells, long-lived donors had more of them and higher diversity. With naive T cell percentage, TCR beta diversity showed a strong correlation.

From germline, CDR1 is MNHEY and CDR2 SMNVEV (reference sequence). The CDR3 runs 18 residues. V was trimmed by 6 bases and J by 0 bases, leaving 21 bases between them. This chain connects TRBV27 to TRBJ2-1; no firm D call. Source material: blood. The receptor was derived from a man aged 65 to 85 in good health. For the CDR3, the DNA is TGTGCCAGCAGACTCCGGGCCCTGTTAACCAGCTCCTACAATGAGCAGTTCTTC. Translated, it gives CASRLRALLTSSYNEQFF.